This T cell receptor beta chain was identified during a study of blood T cell repertoires in COVID-19. The table lists this clone with a count of one. The CDR3 covers 15 residues. Unmatched junction bases numbered 6, after V lost 2 bases and J lost 7 bases. Looked up from germline, CDR1 is SGHVS and CDR2 is FNYEAQ. Recruited during active infection, patients (from Seattle) were subsequently followed longitudinally. Profiled with immunoSEQ multiplex PCR; TCRdb holds only in-frame clones, not every one. The repertoire consists of around 140,000 clones, with 75% to 90% occurring once and the leading ten covering about 4.4%.

The material sequenced was peripheral blood. The origin of this receptor is a man in his 60s with COVID-19, enrolled during active disease. The chain recombines TRBV7-6 with TRBJ1-4; 8 bases are shared with TRBD1. The CDR3 DNA reads as TGTGCCAGCAGCTTACGGGCAGGGGGCGGTGAAAAACTGTTTTTT. Protein sequence: CASSLRAGGGEKLFF.